Each of the 17 T cell receptor beta chains below was sequenced from the same sample in a study of shared clonotypes between healthy human individuals. Libraries were prepared by immunoSEQ multiplex PCR; TCRdb keeps only in-frame clonotypes and omits some of them. The sample includes more than 2,000,000 clones, about 92% of them seen just once. Sequenced: naive CD4+ T cells from PBMCs. As to subset: CD45RA+ positively selected. The receptors derive from a man aged 18 to 29 in good health. Some clones in this sample may be carry-over from other donors' samples.

The V call is TRBV5-1, the J call TRBJ1-1; D not resolved. V lost 5 bases, J lost 2 bases, and 19 bases lay in between. In germline, CDR1 is SGHRS, CDR2 YFSETQ. The CDR3 length is 16 residues. CDR3 region: CASSRFPSADNTEAFF. Here the CDR3 DNA reads TGCGCCAGCAGTAGGTTTCCATCGGCAGACAACACTGAAGCTTTCTTT.

The chain couples TRBV5-1 to TRBJ2-2; D tentatively reads TRBD1 or TRBD2 (5 bases each). With 0 bases removed from V and 2 bases from J, the gap between germline ends came to 20 bases. Germline-derived CDR1 and CDR2 are SGHRS and YFSETQ. The CDR3 length is 19 residues. The CDR3 sequence: CASSLDSKGVRANTGELFF. The CDR3 nucleotides are TGCGCCAGCAGCTTGGATTCAAAAGGGGTGCGGGCTAACACCGGGGAGCTGTTTTTT. Based on the CDR3 plus reference TRBV5-1 and TRBJ2-2, the full variable domain is KAGVTQTPRYLIKTRGQQVTLSCSPISGHRSVSWYQQTPGQGLQFLFEYFSETQRNKGNFPGRFSGRQFSNSRSEMNVSTLELGDSALYLCASSLDSKGVRANTGELFFGEGSRLTVL.

The V call is TRBV9, the J call TRBJ1-1, with TRBD1 identical over 8 bases. Germline V gene sequence: CDR1 SGDLS, CDR2 YYNGEE. After removal of 4 bases from V and 10 bases from J, the junction contained 12 bases not matched to a gene. The CDR3 is 14 residues long. The CDR3 reads CASSPTLDRARAFF. The CDR3 DNA reads TGTGCCAGCAGCCCTACCCTGGACAGGGCTCGAGCTTTCTTT.

The chain recombines TRBV4-3 with TRBJ1-2, with 7 bases matching TRBD1. The CDR3 is made up of 14 amino acids. Germline V gene lookup returns CDR1 LGHNA and CDR2 YSLEER. Trimming cost V 4 bases and J 4 bases; bases outside gene matches: 6. The CDR3 nucleotides are TGCGCCAGCAGCCCGGCGGGACAGCTCTATGGCTACACCTTC. This translates into CASSPAGQLYGYTF.

This chain joins TRBV9 and TRBJ2-7; 11 bases agree with TRBD2. With V trimmed by 3 bases and J by 12 bases, 14 bases remained unmatched. Germline CDR1 and CDR2: SGDLS and YYNGEE. CDR3 size: 15 residues. CDR3 nucleotides: TGTGCCAGCAGCGCGGACTCGGGACTAGCGGAGGGGAGGTACTTC. Protein: CASSADSGLAEGRYF.

A word on this clone: Other DNA sequences in this sample translate to the same CDR3. The V and J genes are TRBV5-1 and TRBJ2-7; 10 bases map to TRBD2. The V segment lost 0 bases and the J segment 4 bases; nucleotides outside the gene matches: 1. In germline, CDR1 is SGHRS, CDR2 YFSETQ. The CDR3 extends over 14 amino acids. The CDR3 spells CASSLGTSGYEQYF. The CDR3 DNA sequence: TGCGCCAGCAGCTTGGGGACTAGCGGATACGAGCAGTACTTC.

In DNA form, the CDR3 reads TGCGCCAGCAGTTTTGGAAACACTGAAGCTTTCTTT. This encodes CASSFGNTEAFF. This sequence joins TRBV4-3 and TRBJ1-1; D not certain. Germline V lookup: CDR1 LGHNA, CDR2 YSLEER. The CDR3 has 12 residues. With 6 bases removed from V and 2 bases from J, the gap between germline ends came to 7 bases.

The chain combines TRBV6-6 with TRBJ1-5; no reliable D call. V lost 4 bases and J lost 0, with 4 bases in between. The germline V gene encodes CDR1 MNHNY and CDR2 SVGAGI (reference sequence). The CDR3 length is 13 residues. The CDR3 region has the DNA TGTGCCAGCAGTTCCTATAGCAATCAGCCCCAGCATTTT. As protein: CASSSYSNQPQHF.

The gene calls are TRBV7-9 and TRBJ2-7; possible D gene TRBD1, 6 bases. CDR3 size: 13 residues. V gave up 4 bases and J gave up 4 bases, with 11 bases separating them. Germline V gene lookup returns CDR1 SEHNR and CDR2 FQNEAQ (reference sequence). CDR3 sequence reads: CASSYRDLYEQYF. The CDR3 DNA is TGTGCCAGCAGCTACAGGGATCTGTACGAGCAGTACTTC.

With respect to this clone: This sample includes further DNA sequences coding for the same CDR3. This chain joins TRBV27 and TRBJ2-7, with 9 positions matching TRBD1. Losses at the gene ends were 7 bases for V and 0 bases for J; bases not matched to a gene: 4. Germline assignment: CDR1 MNHEY and CDR2 SMNVEV (reference sequence). The CDR3 sequence is 14 residues long. The CDR3 bases are TGTGCCAGCACCAGGGGACAGGGCTCCTACGAGCAGTACTTC. This gives the protein CASTRGQGSYEQYF.

The chain recombines TRBV6-5 with TRBJ1-3; TRBD1 might be the D (6 bases). Deletions cut 4 bases from V and 4 bases from J, with 8 bases between. CDR1 is MNHEY, CDR2 SVGAGI, per germline. The CDR3 has 13 amino acids. CDR3 DNA sequence: TGTGCCAGCAGTTTGCAGGGGGGAAACACCATATATTTT. Encoded protein: CASSLQGGNTIYF.

The V gene is TRBV5-1, the J gene TRBJ2-5; D is perhaps TRBD1 or TRBD2 (6 bases each). From germline, CDR1 is SGHRS and CDR2 YFSETQ. This CDR3 has 20 amino acids. With 2 bases removed from V and 4 bases from J, the gap between germline ends came to 30 bases. The CDR3 loop reads CASSFGGGRRVTSDGETQYF. Written as DNA, the CDR3 is TGCGCCAGCAGCTTCGGGGGCGGTAGACGGGTGACATCTGACGGAGAGACCCAGTACTTC.

This chain connects TRBV7-8 to TRBJ2-7, with TRBD2 matching over 11 bases. The CDR3 contains 15 residues. Germline V gene data show CDR1 as SGHVS and CDR2 as FQNEAQ. The V gene end was trimmed by 1 base and the J gene end by 1 base; junction bases not matched to a gene: 0. CDR3 DNA: TGTGCCAGCAGCTTAGTAGCGGGAGGGTCCTACGAGCAGTACTTC. Its translation: CASSLVAGGSYEQYF.

This chain connects TRBV9 to TRBJ2-1, with 7 bases matching TRBD2. The germline CDR1 and CDR2 sequences are SGDLS and YYNGEE. With V trimmed by 4 bases and J by 1 base, 8 bases remained unmatched. This CDR3 comprises 16 residues. CDR3 DNA sequence: TGTGCCAGCAGCCAACGAGAGGGAGGGTCCTACAATGAGCAGTTCTTC. It specifies CASSQREGGSYNEQFF.

The J gene is TRBJ1-5, the V gene TRBV28, with no clear D. The germline V and J ends were trimmed by 6 bases and 5 bases, with 11 bases remaining between them. Germline V gene lookup returns CDR1 MDHEN and CDR2 SYDVKM. This CDR3 contains 13 residues. The CDR3 DNA is TGTGCCAGCAGGTTTTCCCTTCATCAGCCCCAGCATTTT. Translated, it gives CASRFSLHQPQHF.

J is TRBJ2-3 and V is TRBV2; tentatively, D is TRBD1 or TRBD2 (6 bases each). Per germline, CDR1 SNHLY and CDR2 FYNNEI. V was clipped by 6 bases and J by 2 bases, with 12 bases between them. This CDR3 comprises 14 residues. The CDR3 region is CASRRDITTDTQYF. Here the CDR3 DNA reads TGTGCCAGCAGGCGGGACATAACCACAGATACGCAGTATTTT.

J is TRBJ2-1 and V is TRBV9, with D tentatively TRBD1 or TRBD2 (5 bases each). The V gene lost 4 bases and the J gene lost 6 bases, with 17 bases spanning the gap. This CDR3 has 15 amino acids. Germline values: CDR1 SGDLS, CDR2 YYNGEE. The CDR3 region has the DNA TGTGCCAGCAGCCAACCCCTCGGGGCAGGCAATGAGCAGTTCTTC. It encodes CASSQPLGAGNEQFF.